These 15 T cell receptor beta chains share one sample of origin, sequenced in a study of T cell clonality in common variable immunodeficiency. The study's findings and limits: Reportedly, TCR beta sequences from common variable immunodeficiency showed fewer deletions and N-nucleotide insertions.

Antigens for these TCRs are unknown. Profiled with immunoSEQ multiplex PCR; TCRdb holds only in-frame clones, not every one. In total the sample includes 15,000 to 25,000 clones, none of them seen once. What was sequenced was peripheral blood mononuclear cells. These receptors originate from a human donor with common variable immunodeficiency.

This clone showed up just a few times. From the germline J gene comes the end of the CDR3, since the read stops 3 residues before it. The chain is built from TRBV19 and TRBJ1-1; the D is unclear. V was cut by 3 bases and J by 2 bases, with 13 bases left in between. Germline assignment: CDR1 LNHDA and CDR2 SQIVND (reference sequence). There are 15 residues in the CDR3. The sequenced CDR3 bases are TGTGCCAGTAGTATTAGTTACAGACCTAACACTGAA. Translated, it gives CASSISYRPNTE. The CDR3 in full is CASSISYRPNTEAFF.

There are a few counts of this clone. Read coverage stops 3 residues before the CDR3 terminus; the germline J gene supplies the remainder. The rearrangement links TRBV7-9 to TRBJ1-5; 7 bases line up with TRBD1. The J segment lost 9 bases and the V segment lost 4 bases, leaving 9 bases of the junction unmatched. Germline CDR1 and CDR2: SEHNR and FQNEAQ (reference sequence). This CDR3 has 14 amino acids. The CDR3 spells CASSSGQAYGPQHF. CDR3 DNA (partial): TGTGCCAGCAGCTCCGGACAGGCTTATGGGCCC.

Many counts were recorded for this clone. The read ends 3 residues before the CDR3 terminus; that terminus is restored from the germline J gene. The rearrangement links TRBV7-9 to TRBJ1-1; D not resolved. Germline V gives CDR1 SEHNR, CDR2 FQNEAQ (reference sequence). This CDR3 is 12 amino acids long. Deletions cut 1 base from V and 7 bases from J, with 7 bases between. The DNA read from the CDR3 is TGTGCCAGCAGCTTAGATCGGGGTGAA. Protein product: CASSLDRGE. The whole CDR3 sequence is CASSLDRGEAFF.

This clone is classed as medium-sized. The read terminates 3 residues ahead of where the CDR3 ends, so the germline J gene completes it. The genes are TRBV27 and TRBJ1-1; the D gene is possibly TRBD1 (5 bases). CDR1 is MNHEY, CDR2 SMNVEV, per germline (reference sequence). The ends were cut back, 5 bases at V and 1 base at J, with 17 bases in the middle. This CDR3 has 16 residues. The CDR3 spells CASSPHFGQGNTEAFF. The CDR3 DNA, read in part, is TGTGCCAGCAGTCCCCATTTCGGGCAGGGGAACACTGAA.

This clone came up many times. The read ends 3 residues before the CDR3 terminus; that terminus is restored from the germline J gene. The V call is TRBV29-1, the J call TRBJ2-5, with D possibly matching TRBD2 (6 bases). Per germline, CDR1 SQVTM and CDR2 ANQGSEA. The CDR3 is 14 residues long. V lost 6 bases to trimming and J lost 4 bases, with 18 bases between them. The CDR3 spells CSVEGSPVRETQYF. CDR3 bases read: TGCAGCGTGGAGGGGAGTCCAGTTCGAGAGACC. The variable domain in full, with the rest retrieved from reference TRBV29-1 and TRBJ2-5, is SAVISQKPSRDICQRGTSLTIQCQVDSQVTMMFWYRQQPGQSLTLIATANQGSEATYESGFVIDKFPISRPNLTFSTLTVSNMSPEDSSIYLCSVEGSPVRETQYFGPGTRLLVL.

Of note for this clone: Coverage ceases 3 residues before the CDR3 finishes, and the germline J gene fills in the end. The rearrangement joins TRBV5-8 to TRBJ1-2; 8 positions agree with TRBD1. CDR3 length equals 15 residues. Germline V gene data show CDR1 as SGHTS and CDR2 as YDEGEE. The sequenced part of the CDR3 DNA is TGTGCCAGCAGCCTACGGACAGGGACCGCTTATCGC. This translates into CASSLRTGTAYR. The whole CDR3 reads CASSLRTGTAYRYTF.

This clone was found a few times. The read halts 3 residues ahead of the CDR3 end, with the missing end drawn from the germline J gene. The gene calls are TRBV7-3 and TRBJ2-1; possible D gene TRBD1, 6 bases. Germline V gene sequence: CDR1 SGHTA, CDR2 FQGTGA. This CDR3 has 15 residues. V dropped 5 bases and J dropped 7 bases, with 18 bases sitting between them. CDR3: CASSLDADSSNEQFF. CDR3 bases read: TGTGCCAGCAGCCTAGACGCGGACAGTTCGAATGAG.

This clone has a count of ten or more. CDR3 residues: CASSSGQANTEAFF. The DNA read from the CDR3 is TGTGCCAGCAGTTCGGGACAGGCGAACACTGAA. This chain uses TRBV12-3 or TRBV12-4 with TRBJ1-1, with 8 bases identical to TRBD1. The read terminates 3 residues ahead of where the CDR3 ends, so the germline J gene completes it. The junction had 2 bases not matched to a gene; V was cut back by 4 bases and J by 1 base. The CDR3 loop spans 14 amino acids.

This clone was seen a few times. The CDR3 is cut off 3 residues early in the read; its end comes from the germline J gene. The chain links TRBV7-2 to TRBJ2-5, with no clear D. This CDR3 has 14 amino acids. Germline-derived CDR1 and CDR2 are SGHTA and FQGNSA. Trimming removed 1 base at V and 0 bases at J, with 6 bases between. The CDR3 reads CASSLGANQETQYF. The CDR3 bases that were read are TGTGCCAGCAGCTTAGGGGCAAACCAAGAGACC.

Concerning this clone itself: The observed sequence ends 3 residues before the CDR3 terminus, with the missing tail filled in from the germline J gene. The J gene is TRBJ1-2, the V gene TRBV30; D is ambiguous. The germline V gene encodes CDR1 GTSNPN and CDR2 SVGIG (reference sequence). V lost 0 bases to trimming and J lost 5 bases, with 4 bases between them. CDR3 length: 11 residues. CDR3 in amino acids: CAWSVIYGYTF. The CDR3 bases that were read are TGTGCCTGGAGTGTAATATATGGC.

Details on this clone: Read coverage stops 3 residues before the CDR3 terminus; the germline J gene supplies the remainder. V and J are TRBV19 and TRBJ2-7; the D gene is possibly TRBD1 (5 bases). Per the germline V gene, CDR1 is LNHDA and CDR2 is SQIVND (reference sequence). The V gene lost 2 bases and the J gene lost 1 base, with 6 bases spanning the gap. This CDR3 is built from 13 residues. CDR3 region: CASSIQGSYEQYF. The CDR3 bases that were read are TGTGCCAGTAGTATACAGGGATCCTACGAG.

This clone was seen only a few times. The read stops 3 residues short of the end of the CDR3; the missing end is completed from the germline J gene. The rearrangement uses TRBV30 and TRBJ2-2, with TRBD1 identical over 7 bases. Germline assignment: CDR1 GTSNPN and CDR2 SVGIG (reference sequence). The trim removed 3 bases at V and 0 bases at J, leaving 7 bases unmatched. This CDR3 has 16 amino acids. The CDR3 spells CAWREKGAANTGELFF. Partial CDR3 DNA: TGTGCCTGGAGAGAAAAGGGGGCAGCGAACACCGGGGAG.

A remark on this clone: A junction boundary mismatches the germline segment, possibly from a read error. The DNA read from the CDR3 is TGTGCCAGCAGGGCACAGCGGGGGAGCAGAGATACG. As protein: CASRAQRGSRDT. The complete CDR3 sequence is CASRAQRGSRDTQYF. The chain employs TRBV2 and TRBJ2-3; 8 bases match TRBD2. Coverage ceases 3 residues before the CDR3 finishes, and the germline J gene fills in the end. The CDR3 contains 15 residues. The germline V gene has CDR1 SNHLY and CDR2 FYNNEI.

This clone was counted between two and nine times. The observed sequence ends 3 residues before the CDR3 terminus, with the missing tail filled in from the germline J gene. The J gene is TRBJ2-3, the V gene TRBV7-9, with D possibly matching TRBD1 (6 bases). CDR1 SEHNR and CDR2 FQNEAQ come from the germline V gene (reference sequence). The CDR3 consists of 14 residues. V lost 4 bases, J lost 2 bases, and 10 bases lay in between. Incomplete CDR3 DNA: TGTGCCAGCAGCTGGACAGAAGCCACAGATACG. It yields the protein CASSWTEATDT. The entire CDR3 sequence reads CASSWTEATDTQYF.

A remark on this clone: The read gets to within 3 residues of the CDR3 end, and the germline J gene fills in the rest. The chain has TRBV6-2 or TRBV6-3 and TRBJ2-4; 7 bases match TRBD1. Germline V gene sequence: CDR1 MNHEY, CDR2 SVGEGT. Trimming took 4 bases from V and 2 from J; bases not matched to a gene: 5. The CDR3 is 15 amino acids. The CDR3 loop reads CASSLRGPSKNIQYF. The part of the CDR3 DNA that was read is TGTGCCAGCAGTTTGAGGGGGCCGTCCAAAAACATT.